The 32 T cell receptor beta chains listed next were all sequenced from one sample in a study of a mutant IDH1 vaccine in newly diagnosed glioma. Profiling relied on immunoSEQ multiplex PCR, and the TCRdb table lists in-frame clones only, not all of them. Here the sample spans about 58,000 clones, around four fifths being singletons. No antigen has been assigned to these receptors. The sample's time point: week 5, during vaccination. In every dose of vaccine, 300 ug of mutant IDH1 20-mer peptide was given alongside topical imiquimod. The sample in question was PBMCs, obtained from a glioma patient whose treatment included an IDH1 peptide vaccine. The receptors derive from a woman in her fifties or sixties with glioma.

This clone was counted between two and nine times. The V call is TRBV19, the J call TRBJ2-1; the D is unclear. Trimming stripped 4 bases from V and 4 bases from J, with 11 bases between. Germline CDR1 LNHDA, CDR2 SQIVND (reference sequence). CDR3 length: 14 amino acids. CDR3: CASSRTDEYNEQFF. The CDR3 nucleotides read TGTGCCAGTAGTAGAACGGACGAGTACAATGAGCAGTTCTTC.

J is TRBJ1-6 and V is TRBV5-6; 8 bases are shared with TRBD1. Germline V gives CDR1 SGHDT, CDR2 YYEEEE. The CDR3 is 16 residues long. V was pared by 0 bases and J by 9 bases, with 8 bases of the junction left unmatched. This chain's CDR3 is CASSLGQGHGISPLHF. The DNA for the CDR3 is TGTGCCAGCAGCTTGGGACAGGGGCATGGGATTTCACCCCTCCACTTT. Looking up the rest from reference TRBV5-6 and TRBJ1-6 gives the full variable domain: DAGVTQSPTHLIKTRGQQVTLRCSPKSGHDTVSWYQQALGQGPQFIFQYYEEEERQRGNFPDRFSGHQFPNYSSELNVNALLLGDSALYLCASSLGQGHGISPLHFGNGTRLTVT.

The J gene is TRBJ2-7, the V gene TRBV6-1; 11 bases align to TRBD2. V dropped 4 bases and J dropped 5; count of bases not matched to a gene: 10. Germline loops: CDR1 MNHNS, CDR2 SASEGT. This CDR3 is built from 16 residues. CDR3 protein: CASSALAGGIWDEQYF. The CDR3 DNA follows: TGTGCCAGCAGTGCCCTAGCGGGGGGTATCTGGGACGAGCAGTACTTC.

The V gene is TRBV5-1, the J gene TRBJ1-1; 9 bases line up with TRBD1. CDR1 and CDR2 from the germline V gene are SGHRS and YFSETQ. The CDR3 length is 13 residues. After removal of 4 bases from V and 10 bases from J, the junction contained 8 bases not matched to a gene. CDR3 sequence (DNA): TGCGCCAGCAGCCCTGGGACAGGGTTGGTAGCTTTCTTT. Its translation: CASSPGTGLVAFF.

This sequence joins TRBV4-1 and TRBJ1-4; possibly TRBD1 for D (5 bases). V dropped 3 bases and J dropped 7 bases, with 15 bases sitting between them. This CDR3 has 15 amino acids. Germline loops: CDR1 MGHRA, CDR2 YSYEKL. The CDR3: CASSHSDWGFEKLFF. The CDR3 DNA sequence: TGCGCCAGCAGCCACTCCGACTGGGGGTTTGAAAAACTGTTTTTT.

The chain joins TRBV25-1 to TRBJ1-1; D gene unclear. Germline CDR1 and CDR2: MGHDK and SYGVNS. This CDR3 has 13 residues. The V and J ends lost 1 base and 7 bases respectively, with 10 bases between them. This CDR3 is CASSEFMGSEAFF. As DNA, the CDR3 is TGTGCCAGCAGTGAATTTATGGGGAGTGAAGCTTTCTTT.

V usage is TRBV6-1 and J usage is TRBJ1-1, with D possibly TRBD1 on 6 matching bases. The CDR3 runs 13 residues. Germline loops: CDR1 MNHNS, CDR2 SASEGT. Trimming pared 9 bases from V and 1 base from J, leaving 12 bases between. CDR3 amino acids: CASQPGQNTEAFF. The CDR3 DNA is TGTGCCAGTCAACCGGGACAGAACACTGAAGCTTTCTTT.

The gene calls are TRBV13 and TRBJ1-6; D ambiguous. The CDR3 has 15 residues. CDR1 and CDR2 from the germline V gene are PRHDT and FYEKMQ (reference sequence). The V end was cut by 5 bases, the J end by 4 bases, with 12 bases between. CDR3 protein: CASSPGLGYNSPLHF. The CDR3, as DNA: TGTGCCAGCAGCCCCGGCCTGGGGTATAATTCACCCCTCCACTTT.

V usage is TRBV27 and J usage is TRBJ1-1; 7 nucleotides line up with TRBD1. CDR1 and CDR2 (germline): MNHEY, SMNVEV (reference sequence). This CDR3 region has 13 residues. The V segment lost 6 bases and the J segment 6 bases; nucleotides outside the gene matches: 7. CDR3: CASRQGRVAEAFF. CDR3 in DNA: TGTGCCAGCAGACAGGGGAGGGTGGCTGAAGCTTTCTTT.

This clone was counted a single time. The chain combines TRBV9 with TRBJ2-1, with a possible D match to TRBD2 (5 bases). Trimming stripped 2 bases from V and 8 bases from J, with 11 bases between. CDR1 and CDR2 from the germline V gene are SGDLS and YYNGEE. The CDR3 is made up of 13 amino acids. CDR3 bases: TGTGCCAGCAGCGTCGACGGACTTGATGAGCAGTTCTTC. Translating it yields CASSVDGLDEQFF.

The V and J genes are TRBV5-6 and TRBJ1-6, with TRBD1 matching 9 bases. The length of the CDR3 is 14 residues. CDR1 and CDR2 (germline): SGHDT, YYEEEE. The J segment lost 7 bases and the V segment lost 4 bases, leaving 3 bases of the junction unmatched. CDR3 region: CASSRGTGNSPLHF. For the CDR3, the DNA is TGTGCCAGCAGCCGTGGGACAGGGAATTCACCCCTCCACTTT.

This clone was observed a handful of times. V usage is TRBV30 and J usage is TRBJ1-1, with D perhaps TRBD1 (6 bases). Trimming removed 2 bases at V and 4 bases at J, with 14 bases between. Germline loops: CDR1 GTSNPN, CDR2 SVGIG (reference sequence). The CDR3 sequence is 14 residues long. CDR3 sequence (DNA): TGTGCCTGGAGTTCCAGGGGATTTGGCACTGAAGCTTTCTTT. It specifies CAWSSRGFGTEAFF.

J is TRBJ2-2 and V is TRBV29-1; TRBD2 matches at 11 bases. The length of the CDR3 is 14 residues. Trimming removed 4 bases from V and 5 bases from J; junction bases left unmatched: 3. The V gene's germline CDR1 is SQVTM and CDR2 ANQGSEA. CDR3 loop: CSVVAGGTTGELFF. DNA of the CDR3: TGCAGCGTTGTAGCGGGGGGGACTACCGGGGAGCTGTTTTTT.

The V call is TRBV9, the J call TRBJ2-2; perhaps TRBD1 as D (6 bases). V shed 1 base and J shed 7 bases, with 14 bases lying between them. CDR3 length equals 15 residues. From germline, CDR1 is SGDLS and CDR2 YYNGEE. The CDR3 nucleotides are TGTGCCAGCAGCGTAAGGGGGTCCCCAGGCGGGGAGCTGTTTTTT. This sequence encodes CASSVRGSPGGELFF.

Only a few counts were recorded for this clone. The chain has TRBV18 and TRBJ2-2; maybe TRBD1 (6 bases). The V gene lost 1 base and the J gene lost 2 bases, with 11 bases spanning the gap. Germline V gene sequence: CDR1 KGHSH, CDR2 LQKENI. The length of the CDR3 is 16 residues. Here the CDR3 DNA reads TGTGCCAGCTCACCACTGACAGGTGCCAACACCGGGGAGCTGTTTTTT. This codes for CASSPLTGANTGELFF.

Worth noting for this clone: At one of its ends the junction is not consistent with the germline gene, which may arise from a read error. The V call is TRBV7-7, the J call TRBJ2-5; the D gene is possibly TRBD1 (5 bases). The CDR3 is 15 residues long. CDR1 and CDR2 from the germline V gene are SSHAT and FNYEAQ (reference sequence). CDR3 DNA: TGTGCTAGCAGCTTAATCGCAGGGATCGAAGAGACCCAGTACTTC. Its translation: CASSLIAGIEETQYF.

The rearrangement links TRBV10-1 to TRBJ1-5; D ambiguous. CDR3 size: 15 residues. The V and J ends lost 3 bases and 1 base respectively, with 10 bases between them. Germline V gene data show CDR1 as WNHNN and CDR2 as SYGVQD (reference sequence). This chain's CDR3 is CASSDPQASNQPQHF. DNA for the CDR3: TGCGCCAGCAGTGACCCGCAGGCGAGCAATCAGCCCCAGCATTTT.

This sequence joins TRBV15 and TRBJ2-7; D is unclear. V lost 1 base and J lost 5, with 15 bases in between. Germline V gene lookup returns CDR1 LNHNV and CDR2 YYDKDF (reference sequence). This CDR3 has 15 amino acids. DNA of the CDR3: TGTGCCACCAGCAGAGTTGGCAGACCCGGAAACGAGCAGTACTTC. Its translation is CATSRVGRPGNEQYF.

The V and J genes are TRBV9 and TRBJ1-3; 8 nucleotides match TRBD1. The germline V gene encodes CDR1 SGDLS and CDR2 YYNGEE. This CDR3 contains 16 residues. V gave up 4 bases and J gave up 0 bases; unmatched junction bases: 6. This CDR3 is CASSLGTGSSGNTIYF. CDR3 bases: TGTGCCAGCAGCCTGGGGACAGGTAGCTCTGGAAACACCATATATTTT. The whole variable domain, remainder taken from reference TRBV9 and TRBJ1-3, is DSGVTQTPKHLITATGQRVTLRCSPRSGDLSVYWYQQSLDQGLQFLIQYYNGEERAKGNILERFSAQQFPDLHSELNLSSLELGDSALYFCASSLGTGSSGNTIYFGEGSWLTVV.

The CDR3 spells CASSADTIRKGYTF. CDR3 nucleotides: TGCGCCAGCAGCGCAGACACGATTAGGAAAGGCTACACCTTC. The chain employs TRBV5-1 and TRBJ1-2; no reliable D call. V lost 4 bases and J 8 bases, leaving 18 bases between the germline ends. The CDR3 has 14 residues. CDR1 and CDR2 from the germline V gene are SGHRS and YFSETQ.

The chain combines TRBV7-3 with TRBJ2-5, with D possibly being TRBD2 (7 bases). The germline gives CDR1 SGHTA, CDR2 FQGTGA. The V and J ends lost 5 bases and 5 bases respectively, with 12 bases between them. The CDR3 is 13 amino acids. The CDR3 sequence: CASSRGAAETQYF. The CDR3 coding sequence is TGTGCCAGCAGCCGGGGGGCCGCGGAGACCCAGTACTTC. Drawing the rest from reference TRBV7-3 and TRBJ2-5, the complete variable domain is GAGVSQTPSNKVTEKGKYVELRCDPISGHTALYWYRQSLGQGPEFLIYFQGTGAADDSGLPNDRFFAVRPEGSVSTLKIQRTERGDSAVYLCASSRGAAETQYFGPGTRLLVL.

V usage is TRBV19 and J usage is TRBJ2-6; 11 nucleotides match TRBD1. V dropped 3 bases and J dropped 2; count of bases not matched to a gene: 6. The germline gives CDR1 LNHDA, CDR2 SQIVND (reference sequence). This CDR3 has 18 residues. The CDR3 bases are TGTGCCAGTAGTATTCTCCCGGGACAGGGGGCTGGGGCCAACGTCCTGACTTTC. Translation gives CASSILPGQGAGANVLTF.

The gene calls are TRBV19 and TRBJ2-7, with a tentative D call TRBD2 (5 bases). The germline gives CDR1 LNHDA, CDR2 SQIVND (reference sequence). V lost 1 base, J lost 3 bases, and 13 bases lay in between. CDR3 size: 15 residues. Here the CDR3 DNA reads TGTGCCAGTAGTATAGGCGGGCGGTTCGGCTACGAGCAGTACTTC. Amino acids: CASSIGGRFGYEQYF. Drawing the rest from reference TRBV19 and TRBJ2-7, the complete variable domain is DGGITQSPKYLFRKEGQNVTLSCEQNLNHDAMYWYRQDPGQGLRLIYYSQIVNDFQKGDIAEGYSVSREKKESFPLTVTSAQKNPTAFYLCASSIGGRFGYEQYFGPGTRLTVT.

The V gene is TRBV27, the J gene TRBJ1-1; D uncertain. The length of the CDR3 is 16 residues. Looked up from germline, CDR1 is MNHEY and CDR2 is SMNVEV (reference sequence). Trimming stripped 6 bases from V and 1 base from J, with 18 bases between. CDR3 bases: TGTGCCAGCAGGCCCATGTCCAAGGACGGGAACACTGAAGCTTTCTTT. It encodes CASRPMSKDGNTEAFF.

The gene calls are TRBV5-6 and TRBJ1-1; D is possibly TRBD1 (5 bases). The V gene lost 5 bases and the J gene lost 8 bases, with 16 bases spanning the gap. The CDR3 contains 13 residues. In germline, CDR1 is SGHDT, CDR2 YYEEEE. The DNA of the CDR3 is TGTGCCAGCAGGACCGGGACGGTGGGAGAAGCTTTCTTT. Its translation: CASRTGTVGEAFF.

This rearrangement joins TRBV6-1 to TRBJ1-1; D is unclear. CDR1 is MNHNS, CDR2 SASEGT, per germline. Trimming shortened V by 4 bases and J by 5 bases, and 11 bases separated the two germline ends. The CDR3 is 13 residues long. The CDR3 loop reads CASSVYTRTEAFF. The CDR3 bases are TGTGCCAGCAGTGTATATACTCGGACTGAAGCTTTCTTT.

The chain has TRBV2 and TRBJ2-2; TRBD1 agrees at 10 bases. CDR3 length: 15 amino acids. Trimming took 8 bases from V and 4 from J; bases not matched to a gene: 7. Germline loops: CDR1 SNHLY, CDR2 FYNNEI. Written as DNA, the CDR3 is TGTGCCAGCGTGGGACAGGGGTGGGCCACCGGGGAGCTGTTTTTT. Its translation is CASVGQGWATGELFF.

The chain recombines TRBV5-4 with TRBJ2-7, with a tentative D call TRBD1 (6 bases). The V end lost 2 bases, the J end lost 3 bases, and 9 bases lay between the germline ends. The germline gives CDR1 SGHNT, CDR2 YYREEE (reference sequence). The CDR3 extends over 13 amino acids. The CDR3 DNA reads TGTGCCAGCAGCTTTACAGGGAGCTACGAGCAGTACTTC. It codes for CASSFTGSYEQYF.

The rearrangement joins TRBV12-5 to TRBJ1-4, with D unresolved. The CDR3 runs 15 residues. Germline-derived CDR1 and CDR2 are LGHNT and FRNRAP. With 5 bases removed from V and 0 bases from J, the gap between germline ends came to 10 bases. The CDR3 region has the DNA TGTGCTAGTGGTGCCGGGTCAACAACTAATGAAAAACTGTTTTTT. Encoded protein: CASGAGSTTNEKLFF.

The chain has TRBV9 and TRBJ2-3; no firm D call. The CDR3 runs 15 residues. CDR1 and CDR2 (germline): SGDLS, YYNGEE. V was pared by 0 bases and J by 2 bases, with 10 bases between. The CDR3 DNA reads TGTGCCAGCAGCGTAGTCCCCCAGCACACAGATACGCAGTATTTT. Translation gives CASSVVPQHTDTQYF.

The chain uses TRBV7-2 and TRBJ1-5; D might be TRBD1 (6 bases). The CDR3 loop spans 15 amino acids. Trimming shortened V by 3 bases and J by 6 bases, and 15 bases separated the two germline ends. Germline V CDR1 and CDR2: SGHTA, FQGNSA. Here the CDR3 reads CASSFLTGARQPQHF. The CDR3 DNA reads TGTGCCAGCAGCTTCCTGACAGGAGCCCGTCAGCCCCAGCATTTT.

The chain links TRBV27 to TRBJ2-3; D is perhaps TRBD1 or TRBD2 (7 bases each). CDR1 and CDR2 (germline): MNHEY, SMNVEV (reference sequence). The CDR3 is 15 amino acids. With 3 bases removed from V and 3 bases from J, the gap between germline ends came to 13 bases. CDR3 nucleotide sequence: TGTGCCAGCAGTTTCAGGGGGAGGGAGACAGATACGCAGTATTTT. It translates to CASSFRGRETDTQYF.